The 26 T cell receptor beta chains below were found in one sample sequenced in a study of regulatory T cells in long-lasting Graves disease. The time point denotes: newly diagnosed GD, antithyroid drugs for less than 3 months. Extracted PBMC RNA gave rise to the TCR library. iRepertoire HTBI primers and Arm-PCR of CDR3 regions built TCR beta libraries. Using its own MiXCR run on the multiplex PCR reads, TCRdb lists one record per CDR3 protein. Among approximately 350,000 distinct CDR3 sequences, roughly 12% were seen once, and the ten largest hold 18%. The sample was also linked to a second study, of T cells in Graves' hyperthyroidism and ophthalmopathy.

Sample: peripheral blood mononuclear cells (PBMCs), taken at new diagnosis, from a patient treated with antithyroid drugs. All receptors come from a woman aged 18 to 35 with Graves disease.

This clonotype was detected many times. This chain connects TRBV12-3 or TRBV12-4 to TRBJ2-3; D is possibly TRBD2 (6 bases). The germline V and J ends were trimmed by 2 bases and 1 base, with 10 bases remaining between them. CDR3 size: 15 residues. The CDR3: CASSLRASGTDTQYF. DNA for the CDR3: TGTGCCAGCAGTTTAAGGGCTAGCGGCACAGATACGCAGTATTTT.

This clonotype was seen many times. The V and J genes are TRBV5-1 and TRBJ2-7, with 8 positions matching TRBD2. The CDR3 is 17 amino acids. Trimming took 1 base from V and 0 from J; bases not matched to a gene: 9. Germline CDR1 and CDR2: SGHRS and YFSETQ. The CDR3 here is CASSLRASGSSSYEQYF. The DNA of the CDR3 is TGCGCCAGCAGCTTGAGGGCTAGCGGGTCTAGCTCCTACGAGCAGTACTTC.

The table lists this clonotype with many counts. The rearrangement links TRBV10-3 to TRBJ1-1; 8 bases fit TRBD1. Trimming cost V 6 bases and J 1 base; bases outside gene matches: 1. Germline CDR1 ENHRY, CDR2 SYGVKD. The CDR3 runs to 13 residues. In DNA, the CDR3 is TGTGCCATCAGAGGACAGGGGAACACTGAAGCTTTCTTT. Protein sequence: CAIRGQGNTEAFF.

This clonotype was seen many times. The rearrangement uses TRBV5-6 and TRBJ1-1; D unresolved. The CDR3 length is 12 residues. V was cut by 2 bases and J by 4 bases, with 6 bases left in between. Per germline, CDR1 SGHDT and CDR2 YYEEEE. The CDR3 region is CASSFRVTEAFF. CDR3 sequence (DNA): TGTGCCAGCAGCTTTAGAGTCACTGAAGCTTTCTTT. The full variable domain, rest sourced from reference TRBV5-6 and TRBJ1-1, is DAGVTQSPTHLIKTRGQQVTLRCSPKSGHDTVSWYQQALGQGPQFIFQYYEEEERQRGNFPDRFSGHQFPNYSSELNVNALLLGDSALYLCASSFRVTEAFFGQGTRLTVV.

This clonotype has more than one count but fewer than ten. The rearrangement links TRBV20-1 to TRBJ1-6, with D perhaps matching TRBD1 (5 bases). Trimming left V 6 bases short and J 4 bases short, with 16 bases between. Germline V gene sequence: CDR1 DFQATT, CDR2 SNEGSKA (reference sequence). The CDR3 has 15 residues. The CDR3 DNA reads as TGCAGTGCCCGAGGGGTTTTAAATTATAATTCACCCCTCCACTTT. It specifies CSARGVLNYNSPLHF.

This clonotype was detected ten times or more. The chain carries TRBV20-1 and TRBJ1-2; D is undetermined. Germline V gene sequence: CDR1 DFQATT, CDR2 SNEGSKA (reference sequence). Deletions cut 0 bases from V and 5 bases from J, with 13 bases between. The CDR3 loop spans 14 amino acids. CDR3 protein: CSAREGQEGYGYTF. The DNA of the CDR3 is TGCAGTGCTAGAGAAGGGCAGGAGGGATATGGCTACACCTTC.

This clonotype was found a few times. The chain recombines TRBV9 with TRBJ2-1; TRBD2 agrees at 10 bases. V shed 4 bases, J shed 3 bases, and the junction held 13 bases outside the gene matches. In germline, CDR1 is SGDLS, CDR2 YYNGEE. The CDR3 length is 18 residues. The CDR3 sequence is CASSHKRGLAGVYNEQFF. CDR3 coding DNA: TGTGCCAGCAGCCACAAGAGGGGCCTAGCGGGAGTCTACAATGAGCAGTTCTTC.

This clonotype was seen repeatedly, ten times or more. The chain links TRBV29-1 to TRBJ2-1; D not certain. The germline CDR1 and CDR2 sequences are SQVTM and ANQGSEA. This CDR3 is 15 amino acids long. V was trimmed by 8 bases and J by 0 bases, leaving 17 bases between them. CDR3 sequence reads: CSSDEVMGSYNEQFF. CDR3 nucleotides: TGCAGCTCCGACGAGGTGATGGGCTCCTACAATGAGCAGTTCTTC.

This clonotype occurred many times. The chain joins TRBV3-1 to TRBJ2-1, with TRBD2 matching 7 bases. From germline, CDR1 is LGHDT and CDR2 YNNKEL (reference sequence). The V segment lost 4 bases and the J segment 0 bases; nucleotides outside the gene matches: 3. CDR3 length: 15 amino acids. The DNA of the CDR3 is TGTGCCAGCAGCCGGACTAGTAACTCCTACAATGAGCAGTTCTTC. Residues: CASSRTSNSYNEQFF.

This chain links TRBV28 with TRBJ2-5; the match to TRBD2 covers 8 bases. The germline V gene encodes CDR1 MDHEN and CDR2 SYDVKM. V dropped 5 bases and J dropped 5; count of bases not matched to a gene: 10. This CDR3 comprises 15 residues. The CDR3 DNA reads TGTGCCAGCAGTATGCGGCGGGGGGTGATCGAGACCCAGTACTTC. Amino acids: CASSMRRGVIETQYF.

This clonotype was observed at least ten times. J is TRBJ1-4 and V is TRBV28, with TRBD1 as a possible D gene (6 bases). V gave up 4 bases and J gave up 2 bases, with 8 bases separating them. From germline, CDR1 is MDHEN and CDR2 SYDVKM. The CDR3 runs to 14 residues. The CDR3, as DNA: TGTGCCAGCAGTTATCAGGGGACTAATGAAAAACTGTTTTTT. Residues: CASSYQGTNEKLFF.

In its sample, this clonotype was seen many times. J is TRBJ2-4 and V is TRBV20-1; the D is unclear. The CDR3 extends over 14 amino acids. V lost 1 base, J lost 6 bases, and 13 bases lay in between. CDR1 DFQATT and CDR2 SNEGSKA come from the germline V gene (reference sequence). The CDR3 is CSARVPGSTNIQYF. CDR3 DNA sequence: TGCAGTGCTAGAGTCCCCGGGTCGACAAACATTCAGTACTTC.

This clonotype was counted ten times or more. V and J are TRBV13 and TRBJ2-7; D is unclear. The V gene's germline CDR1 is PRHDT and CDR2 FYEKMQ (reference sequence). This CDR3 is 14 amino acids long. V was shortened by 3 bases and J by 1 base, with 10 bases between the two germline ends. CDR3 sequence (DNA): TGTGCCAGCAGCTTGAATGTCCCGTCCTACGAGCAGTACTTC. This encodes CASSLNVPSYEQYF. The full variable domain, its missing parts supplied by reference TRBV13 and TRBJ2-7, is AAGVIQSPRHLIKEKRETATLKCYPIPRHDTVYWYQQGPGQDPQFLISFYEKMQSDKGSIPDRFSAQQFSDYHSELNMSSLELGDSALYFCASSLNVPSYEQYFGPGTRLTVT.

This clonotype was counted many times. The chain employs TRBV12-3 or TRBV12-4 and TRBJ2-2; 8 bases are shared with TRBD1. The CDR3 is made up of 19 amino acids. J lost 2 bases, V lost 4 bases, and 15 bases had no gene match. Written as DNA, the CDR3 is TGTGCCAGCAGTTCCCACCGTAGGATGGACAGGGAAAACACCGGGGAGCTGTTTTTT. Amino acid sequence: CASSSHRRMDRENTGELFF.

This clonotype was detected only once. This chain joins TRBV20-1 and TRBJ2-1, with 8 positions matching TRBD2. Looked up from germline, CDR1 is DFQATT and CDR2 is SNEGSKA (reference sequence). This CDR3 region has 15 residues. CDR3 loop: CSPRGRRLASDEQFF. The CDR3 coding sequence is TGCAGCCCCAGGGGACGGAGACTAGCGTCGGATGAGCAGTTCTTC.

This clonotype was picked up one time. A much larger clonotype is one base distant, so this may be a read error. This rearrangement joins TRBV3-1 to TRBJ2-1; a possible D gene is TRBD1 (6 bases). Germline V gene data show CDR1 as LGHDT and CDR2 as YNNKEL (reference sequence). V was pared by 0 bases and J by 10 bases, with 19 bases between. This CDR3 region has 16 residues. CDR3 DNA: TGTGCCAGCAGCCAAGATTGGCAGGGGCCCCCTCTCGAGCAGTTCTTC. This sequence encodes CASSQDWQGPPLEQFF.

This clonotype was seen many times. The rearrangement joins TRBV10-3 to TRBJ1-3; D gene ambiguous. This CDR3 is built from 13 residues. V was clipped by 3 bases and J by 4 bases, with 7 bases between them. Germline-derived CDR1 and CDR2 are ENHRY and SYGVKD. The CDR3 DNA is TGTGCCATCAGTGAAGGGTCCGGAAACACCATATATTTT. Its translation is CAISEGSGNTIYF.

J is TRBJ2-5 and V is TRBV20-1, with D unresolved. Germline V gene sequence: CDR1 DFQATT, CDR2 SNEGSKA (reference sequence). V was pared by 1 base and J by 5 bases, with 5 bases between. The CDR3 sequence is 11 residues long. The CDR3 loop reads CSARAVETQYF. Here the CDR3 DNA reads TGCAGTGCTAGAGCTGTGGAGACCCAGTACTTC.

The rearrangement links TRBV10-2 to TRBJ2-2, with TRBD2 matching 7 bases. V shed 4 bases, J shed 6 bases, and the junction held 5 bases outside the gene matches. CDR3 size: 14 residues. Germline V lookup: CDR1 WSHSY, CDR2 SAAADI. The CDR3 DNA follows: TGCGCCAGCAGTGGCGGGGGATTGGCCGGGGAGCTGTTTTTT. Translated: CASSGGGLAGELFF.

Ten or more counts support this clonotype. The chain combines TRBV10-3 with TRBJ2-2; D not certain. V lost 3 bases and J 7 bases, leaving 6 bases between the germline ends. From germline, CDR1 is ENHRY and CDR2 SYGVKD. The CDR3 has 12 amino acids. CDR3 sequence reads: CAISDSDGELFF. CDR3 sequence (DNA): TGTGCCATCAGTGATAGTGACGGGGAGCTGTTTTTT.

As to this clonotype: The junction and the germline gene differ at one end; a read error may be behind it. CDR3 sequence (DNA): TGTGCCAGCAGCGTTACATACCCCGGGGAGCTGTTTTTC. Translated: CASSVTYPGELFF. This rearrangement joins TRBV11-2 to TRBJ2-2; tentative D call: TRBD2 (5 bases). CDR1 and CDR2 from the germline V gene are SGHAT and FQNNGV. The CDR3 loop spans 13 amino acids. The full variable domain, rest sourced from reference TRBV11-2 and TRBJ2-2, is EAGVAQSPRYKIIEKRQSVAFWCNPISGHATLYWYQQILGQGPKLLIQFQNNGVVDDSQLPKDRFSAERLKGVDSTLKIQPAKLEDSAVYLCASSVTYPGELFFGEGSRLTVL.

This clonotype was detected a few times. The CDR3 sequence is CASRTWTSGSQETQYF. The DNA of the CDR3 is TGTGCCAGCAGGACCTGGACTAGCGGATCCCAAGAGACCCAGTACTTC. The chain is built from TRBV6-1 and TRBJ2-5; 10 bases match TRBD2. The germline V gene encodes CDR1 MNHNS and CDR2 SASEGT. The CDR3 totals 16 residues. V dropped 6 bases and J dropped 1; count of bases not matched to a gene: 8.

The chain has TRBV10-3 and TRBJ2-1; 7 nucleotides align to TRBD2. There are 15 residues in the CDR3. The V segment lost 3 bases and the J segment 0 bases; nucleotides outside the gene matches: 2. Germline CDR1 is ENHRY and CDR2 is SYGVKD. The CDR3 spells CAISEGGSSYNEQFF. CDR3 DNA: TGTGCCATCAGTGAAGGCGGGAGCTCCTACAATGAGCAGTTCTTC.

This clonotype was observed at least ten times. CDR3 DNA: TGTGCCAGCAGTTTAGTCGGGGGAACACTGGGTGAAGCTTTCTTT. Translating gives CASSLVGGTLGEAFF. The chain employs TRBV12-3 or TRBV12-4 and TRBJ1-1, with D tentatively TRBD1 (5 bases). V was cut by 1 base and J by 7 bases, with 16 bases left in between. The CDR3 is 15 residues long.

This clonotype was recorded at least ten times. The DNA for the CDR3 is TGTGCCAGCACCAATGGACAGGGGGATCGGAATTCACCCCTCCACTTT. Its translation is CASTNGQGDRNSPLHF. V is TRBV2 and J is TRBJ1-6; 10 nucleotides line up with TRBD1. The ends lost 7 bases at V and 7 bases at J; junction bases unmatched: 10. The germline gives CDR1 SNHLY, CDR2 FYNNEI. The CDR3 has 16 residues.

This clonotype was seen at least ten times. The J gene is TRBJ1-1, the V gene TRBV19; D not resolved. V lost 1 base and J lost 5, with 8 bases in between. CDR3 length: 13 amino acids. Per the germline V gene, CDR1 is LNHDA and CDR2 is SQIVND (reference sequence). The CDR3 nucleotides read TGTGCCAGTAGTATAGCGGGAAGAACTGAAGCTTTCTTT. Protein: CASSIAGRTEAFF.